Presented here are 20 T cell receptor beta chains from one specimen sequenced in a study of graft-versus-host responses after intestinal transplantation. Only in-frame clones appear in the TCRdb table, and some are missing; sequencing was by immunoSEQ multiplex PCR. The data show tens of thousands of clones, around 92% seen once. No antigens are known for them. The sequenced sample was unstimulated CD4+ T cells sorted from spleen or lymph node cells, obtained before intestinal transplant. These receptors came from a human donor who received an intestinal transplant.

The V call is TRBV4-3, the J call TRBJ2-3; tentatively, D is TRBD2 (6 bases). Germline CDR1 is LGHNA and CDR2 is YSLEER. V gave up 1 base and J gave up 5 bases, with 13 bases separating them. The CDR3 is 15 residues long. The CDR3 nucleotides read TGCGCCAGCAGCCAAGGGGGCGGGGTTGGAGATACGCAGTATTTT. Protein sequence: CASSQGGGVGDTQYF.

The CDR3 here is CAWSVQGAYEQYF. CDR3 coding DNA: TGTGCCTGGAGTGTACAGGGGGCCTACGAGCAGTACTTC. The rearrangement links TRBV30 to TRBJ2-5, with 8 nucleotides matching TRBD1. TRBJ2-7 explains the end of the DNA better; the J call may be wrong. Germline-derived CDR1 and CDR2 are GTSNPN and SVGIG (reference sequence). The CDR3 covers 13 residues.

This clone appeared a single time. J is TRBJ2-3 and V is TRBV30, with unresolved D. The CDR3 length is 12 residues. Between the trimmed V and J ends, which lost 0 bases and 10 bases, there was a span of 11 bases. Germline V gives CDR1 GTSNPN, CDR2 SVGIG (reference sequence). In DNA form, the CDR3 reads TGTGCCTGGAGTGTAAAGAGAACCGCGCAGTATTTT. Encoded protein: CAWSVKRTAQYF.

V and J are TRBV27 and TRBJ1-4, with 9 bases that match TRBD1. The trim removed 3 bases at V and 9 bases at J, leaving 5 bases unmatched. The germline V gene encodes CDR1 MNHEY and CDR2 SMNVEV (reference sequence). CDR3 length equals 14 residues. CDR3 sequence: CASSFYGQGKKLFF. The CDR3 DNA is TGTGCCAGCAGTTTTTACGGACAGGGGAAAAAACTGTTTTTT.

A remark on this clone: One junction end disagrees with the germline gene, perhaps due to a read error. Other nucleotide sequences in the sample specify the same CDR3. The rearrangement links TRBV7-9 to TRBJ1-1; TRBD1 agrees at 7 bases. Germline V gene sequence: CDR1 SEHNR, CDR2 FQNEAQ (reference sequence). The CDR3 is 16 residues long. CDR3 loop: CASSPFGGTANTEAFF. Here the CDR3 DNA reads TGTGCCAGCAGCCCCTTTGGCGGGACAGCGAACACTGAGGCTTTCTTT.

The chain is built from TRBV13 and TRBJ2-7, with a possible D match to TRBD2 (5 bases). The V end was cut by 6 bases, the J end by 0 bases, with 6 bases between. This CDR3 contains 12 residues. CDR1 is PRHDT and CDR2 is FYEKMQ in the germline V gene (reference sequence). This chain's CDR3 is CASRAGSYEQYF. The CDR3 nucleotides read TGTGCCAGCAGGGCGGGCTCCTACGAGCAGTACTTC.

V usage is TRBV6-5 and J usage is TRBJ1-1; 12 bases are shared with TRBD1. With V trimmed by 2 bases and J by 10 bases, 5 bases remained unmatched. CDR1 and CDR2 (germline): MNHEY, SVGAGI. This CDR3 comprises 14 residues. The CDR3 DNA follows: TGTGCCAGCAGTTACCCGGGACAGGGGGCGATAGCTTTCTTT. As protein: CASSYPGQGAIAFF.

This sequence joins TRBV18 and TRBJ1-3; 7 bases match TRBD1. CDR1 is KGHSH and CDR2 is LQKENI in the germline V gene. This CDR3 has 16 residues. J lost 4 bases, V lost 6 bases, and 12 bases had no gene match. DNA of the CDR3: TGTGCCAGCTCCCCGGCTCAGGGGGTCAGCGGAAACACCATATATTTT. This sequence encodes CASSPAQGVSGNTIYF.

The V and J genes are TRBV7-7 and TRBJ2-4, with a weak D call TRBD2 (6 bases). Germline values: CDR1 SSHAT, CDR2 FNYEAQ (reference sequence). Trimming removed 6 bases at V and 1 base at J, with 13 bases between. CDR3 length: 15 residues. As DNA, the CDR3 is TGTGCCAGCAGGGAGGGACGTCAGGCCAAAAACATTCAGTACTTC. Its protein product is CASREGRQAKNIQYF.

Only one count was recorded for this clone. The chain recombines TRBV7-2 with TRBJ2-2; weak D call: TRBD1 (5 bases). Germline-derived CDR1 and CDR2 are SGHTA and FQGNSA. The CDR3 totals 12 residues. V was cut by 7 bases and J by 3 bases, with 6 bases left in between. The CDR3 DNA reads as TGTGCCAGCACCAGGGACACCGGGGAGCTGTTTTTT. Its translation: CASTRDTGELFF. The full variable domain, its missing parts supplied by reference TRBV7-2 and TRBJ2-2, is GAGVSQSPSNKVTEKGKDVELRCDPISGHTALYWYRQSLGQGLEFLIYFQGNSAPDKSGLPSDRFSAERTGGSVSTLTIQRTQQEDSAVYLCASTRDTGELFFGEGSRLTVL.

The CDR3: CASIGGPGANVLTF. The CDR3, as DNA: TGTGCCAGTATTGGTGGGCCTGGGGCCAACGTCCTGACTTTC. The chain has TRBV19 and TRBJ2-6; D is undetermined. Trimming took off 7 bases at V and 2 bases at J, with 9 bases between the two ends. The CDR3 length is 14 residues. Germline V gene data show CDR1 as LNHDA and CDR2 as SQIVND (reference sequence).

This chain links TRBV4-2 with TRBJ1-1; 7 bases fit TRBD1. Germline V gene data show CDR1 as LGHNA and CDR2 as YNFKEQ. CDR3 length equals 14 residues. After removal of 5 bases from V and 2 bases from J, the junction contained 5 bases not matched to a gene. CDR3 coding DNA: TGTGCCAGCAGCTCGCGGACAGGAAACACTGAAGCTTTCTTT. Its protein is CASSSRTGNTEAFF.

The V call is TRBV18, the J call TRBJ1-1; D is possibly TRBD1 (6 bases). CDR3 length: 16 amino acids. V was cut by 3 bases and J by 4 bases, with 18 bases left in between. The germline V gene encodes CDR1 KGHSH and CDR2 LQKENI. CDR3 nucleotides: TGTGCCAGCTCACCGGACTCGAACAGGGAGAGCACTGAAGCTTTCTTT. Encoded protein: CASSPDSNRESTEAFF.

The count of this clone is one. This rearrangement joins TRBV10-3 to TRBJ1-2; possible D gene TRBD1, 5 bases. The CDR3 loop spans 15 amino acids. CDR1 is ENHRY and CDR2 is SYGVKD in the germline V gene. Trimming shortened V by 0 bases and J by 0 bases, and 8 bases separated the two germline ends. CDR3 sequence (DNA): TGTGCCATCAGTGAGTCCCTGACAGCTAACTATGGCTACACCTTC. This gives the protein CAISESLTANYGYTF.

V is TRBV10-2 and J is TRBJ1-2; no clear D. Germline loops: CDR1 WSHSY, CDR2 SAAADI. Trimming left V 3 bases short and J 4 bases short, with 12 bases between. The CDR3 spans 14 residues. CDR3 in amino acids: CASSDPTGSYGYTF. In nucleotides, the CDR3 is TGCGCCAGCAGTGACCCCACCGGGAGCTATGGCTACACCTTC.

The rearrangement links TRBV7-9 to TRBJ1-4; D remains ambiguous. Trimming took off 5 bases at V and 8 bases at J, with 12 bases between the two ends. CDR1 and CDR2 (germline): SEHNR, FQNEAQ (reference sequence). The CDR3 contains 13 residues. As DNA, the CDR3 is TGTGCCAGCAGCGTTCGGGATACGGAAAAACTGTTTTTT. Protein product: CASSVRDTEKLFF.

The J gene is TRBJ2-7, the V gene TRBV4-3; 7 bases line up with TRBD2. Germline CDR1 is LGHNA and CDR2 is YSLEER. The CDR3 is 15 amino acids. Trimming at V came to 0 bases and at J to 6 bases, leaving 8 bases not matched to a gene. The CDR3 coding sequence is TGCGCCAGCAGCCAAGATTTACTAGCGAAGACCGAGCAGTACTTC. Protein: CASSQDLLAKTEQYF.

V gene TRBV30 combines with J gene TRBJ1-4, with 7 bases identical to TRBD1. This CDR3 is 14 amino acids long. Germline V CDR1 and CDR2: GTSNPN, SVGIG (reference sequence). Trimming took 5 bases from V and 4 from J; bases not matched to a gene: 7. The CDR3 DNA reads as TGTGCCTGGGCCCCGGGACAGTTTAATGAAAAACTGTTTTTT. This gives the protein CAWAPGQFNEKLFF.

This clone was seen a single time. V and J are TRBV27 and TRBJ2-7; 7 bases line up with TRBD1. This CDR3 comprises 15 residues. V shed 5 bases and J 3 bases; nucleotides not matched to a gene: 10. Looked up from germline, CDR1 is MNHEY and CDR2 is SMNVEV (reference sequence). CDR3 protein: CASSLQGQTIYEQYF. The CDR3 DNA is TGTGCCAGCAGTCTGCAGGGACAGACGATCTACGAGCAGTACTTC.

This chain uses TRBV6-5 with TRBJ1-6; 9 nucleotides agree with TRBD1. Trimming cost V 2 bases and J 10 bases; bases outside gene matches: 6. The germline V gene has CDR1 MNHEY and CDR2 SVGAGI. The CDR3 is 15 amino acids. The CDR3 bases are TGTGCCAGCAGTTACGTGGGACAGGGCAAATCACCCCTCCACTTT. Amino acid sequence: CASSYVGQGKSPLHF.